This T cell receptor beta chain originates from a study of blood T cells in healthy people across ages. Across the study: Through template switching, about one barcoded beta molecule was captured per two T cells, as measured in model experiments.

CDR1 MNHEY and CDR2 SMNVEV come from the germline V gene (reference sequence). This CDR3 is 12 amino acids long. Trimming removed 7 bases at V and 5 bases at J, with 10 bases between. Sample-barcoded 5' priming and a J-beta primer mix drove a second PCR of roughly 6 to 12 cycles. Each CDR3 protein is one row after TCRdb ran MiXCR on the 5' RACE reads. The data show 1.5 million to 2 million distinct CDR3 sequences, about two fifths seen once. This clonotype originated in a human donor in good health. Sequencing was carried out using blood. The chain carries TRBV27 and TRBJ2-3, with a tentative D call TRBD1 (5 bases). The CDR3 DNA sequence: TGTGCCAGCAAGTGGGGCAGAGATACGCAGTATTTT. Translation: CASKWGRDTQYF.